This TCR beta chain stems from a study of vaccination and CD4 T cells after COVID-19. This clonotype has a handful of counts. Its antigen is not identified. Cultured CD4+ T cell DNA underwent sequencing with the Oncomine TCR Beta short-read assay. TCRdb re-called the PCR reads with MiXCR, one entry per CDR3 protein. The sample yields some 12,000 distinct CDR3 sequences, roughly half seen once. Documented treatment: 10-day PBMC culture with coronavirus spike peptide pools or control peptides (ViraFEST assay). V lost 0 bases and J 7 bases, leaving 12 bases between the germline ends. CDR1 is MNHEY and CDR2 is SVGEGT in the germline V gene. The CDR3 covers 15 residues.

The chain has TRBV6-2 or TRBV6-3 and TRBJ2-2; possibly TRBD2 for D (5 bases). Sequencing was carried out using CD4+ T cells from blood, cultured in vitro. The receptor was isolated from a human donor who had recovered from COVID-19. The CDR3 nucleotides are TGTGCCAGCAGTTACTCCCCCGAGGGTAGCGGGGAGCTGTTTTTT. The encoded protein is CASSYSPEGSGELFF.